This T cell receptor (beta chain) is from a study of regulatory T cells. Study-level results: Hydrophobic residues at CDR3 positions 6 and 7 were enriched in conventional CD4+ T cells of CD3G-deficient patients.

Patients aged 2 to 39 years had fewer naive and more memory CD4+ and CD8+ T cells. Regulatory (CD25-high CD127-low) and conventional (CD25-low CD127-high) CD4+ T cells were sorted separately. The PCR used 52 TRBV and 13 TRBJ primers. The data were produced by immunoSEQ multiplex PCR, yet TCRdb's version contains in-frame clones alone and is incomplete. The data contain roughly 15,000 clones, 84% of them singletons. Worth noting for this clone: The antigen remains undetermined.

Germline V CDR1 and CDR2: SEHNR, FQNEAQ (reference sequence). The CDR3 covers 15 residues. The ends lost 0 bases at V and 5 bases at J; junction bases unmatched: 2. The TCR comes from a person aged 25 to 39 with CD3G deficiency. Source material: conventional CD4+ T cells sorted from blood. This chain links TRBV7-9 with TRBJ2-5; 11 nucleotides align to TRBD1. In DNA, the CDR3 is TGTGCCAGCAGCTTAGCCGGGACAGGGGGTGAGACCCAGTACTTC. It codes for CASSLAGTGGETQYF.